The 14 T cell receptor beta chains below were found in one sample sequenced in a study of cytomegalovirus exposure and HLA in healthy donors. Researchers ran the PCR with 60 Vbeta and 13 Jbeta primers. The assay was immunoSEQ multiplex PCR, and TCRdb's table has in-frame clones only and misses some. Here the sample spans some 220,000 clones, approximately 82% being singletons. Sequenced input: PBMCs. These receptors originate from a woman between 40 and 55 years old in good health and CMV-seronegative.

The gene calls are TRBV4-1 and TRBJ1-1; D gene ambiguous. Germline CDR1 is MGHRA and CDR2 is YSYEKL. This CDR3 is built from 14 residues. V shed 0 bases and J shed 1 base, with 6 bases lying between them. The CDR3 bases are TGCGCCAGCAGCCAAGAGGGCCAGAACACTGAAGCTTTCTTT. Translated: CASSQEGQNTEAFF.

The J gene is TRBJ2-7, the V gene TRBV4-2; possible D gene TRBD2, 6 bases. The CDR3 length is 14 residues. CDR1 is LGHNA and CDR2 is YNFKEQ in the germline V gene. The V end lost 8 bases, the J end lost 7 bases, and 21 bases lay between the germline ends. The CDR3 here is CASGRDRERREQYF. DNA for the CDR3: TGTGCCAGCGGCCGGGACCGGGAGCGCAGGGAGCAGTACTTC.

The chain couples TRBV6-6 to TRBJ1-2, with TRBD1 identical over 10 bases. The CDR3 length is 16 residues. From germline, CDR1 is MNHNY and CDR2 SVGAGI (reference sequence). V shed 5 bases, J shed 4 bases, and the junction held 10 bases outside the gene matches. This CDR3 is CASSRQGADNPYGYTF. In DNA form, the CDR3 reads TGTGCCAGCAGTAGACAGGGGGCGGACAACCCCTATGGCTACACCTTC.

The V gene is TRBV5-6, the J gene TRBJ2-1, with a tentative D call TRBD1 (6 bases). Trimming stripped 6 bases from V and 5 bases from J, with 18 bases between. The CDR3 has 15 residues. Germline V lookup: CDR1 SGHDT, CDR2 YYEEEE. DNA for the CDR3: TGTGCCAGCATTGCCACTGGGGGCCCTAACAATGAGCAGTTCTTC. It encodes CASIATGGPNNEQFF.

CDR3 protein: CACWAHLAGAYNEQFF. The CDR3 DNA reads TGTGCCTGCTGGGCTCATCTAGCGGGCGCCTACAATGAGCAGTTCTTC. This sequence joins TRBV30 and TRBJ2-1; 8 positions match TRBD2. Germline values: CDR1 GTSNPN, CDR2 SVGIG (reference sequence). Trimming at V came to 6 bases and at J to 2 bases, leaving 12 bases not matched to a gene. The CDR3 sequence is 16 residues long.

The V gene is TRBV18, the J gene TRBJ1-1, with 8 bases aligning to TRBD1. Germline values: CDR1 KGHSH, CDR2 LQKENI. The trim removed 4 bases at V and 3 bases at J, leaving 7 bases unmatched. The CDR3 covers 15 residues. The CDR3 protein is CASSQRQGKDTEAFF. The CDR3 nucleotides read TGTGCCAGCTCACAACGACAGGGGAAGGACACTGAAGCTTTCTTT.

The chain recombines TRBV5-6 with TRBJ2-2; D not certain. This CDR3 comprises 12 residues. Looked up from germline, CDR1 is SGHDT and CDR2 is YYEEEE. V was pared by 4 bases and J by 7 bases, with 8 bases between. CDR3 nucleotides: TGTGCCAGCAGCCTCAGAGGCGGGGAGCTGTTTTTT. This sequence encodes CASSLRGGELFF. The variable domain in full, with the rest retrieved from reference TRBV5-6 and TRBJ2-2, is DAGVTQSPTHLIKTRGQQVTLRCSPKSGHDTVSWYQQALGQGPQFIFQYYEEEERQRGNFPDRFSGHQFPNYSSELNVNALLLGDSALYLCASSLRGGELFFGEGSRLTVL.

This clone was found once. The V and J genes are TRBV29-1 and TRBJ1-3; 7 bases align to TRBD1. The V and J ends lost 6 bases and 0 bases, in that order; junction bases with no gene match: 8. In germline, CDR1 is SQVTM, CDR2 ANQGSEA. This CDR3 is 15 amino acids long. CDR3 residues: CSVSTGSFSGNTIYF. The CDR3 DNA reads TGCAGCGTCTCGACAGGGAGTTTCTCTGGAAACACCATATATTTT.

The gene calls are TRBV7-2 and TRBJ2-5; D call uncertain. The CDR3 is 12 residues long. Germline V gene data show CDR1 as SGHTA and CDR2 as FQGNSA. Trimming pared 4 bases from V and 5 bases from J, leaving 8 bases between. DNA for the CDR3: TGTGCCAGCAGCTCCTGGCGGGAGACCCAGTACTTC. Protein: CASSSWRETQYF. The full variable domain, with the rest looked up from reference TRBV7-2 and TRBJ2-5, is GAGVSQSPSNKVTEKGKDVELRCDPISGHTALYWYRQSLGQGLEFLIYFQGNSAPDKSGLPSDRFSAERTGGSVSTLTIQRTQQEDSAVYLCASSSWRETQYFGPGTRLLVL.

This chain joins TRBV29-1 and TRBJ2-7; D might be TRBD1 (7 bases). Germline V gives CDR1 SQVTM, CDR2 ANQGSEA. Trimming removed 7 bases at V and 2 bases at J, with 18 bases between. The CDR3 is 14 amino acids. In DNA form, the CDR3 reads TGCAGCGCGGAGGGGGCCCCACCCACCTACGAGCAGTACTTC. Translated, it gives CSAEGAPPTYEQYF.

The chain has TRBV7-9 and TRBJ2-7; possibly TRBD1 for D (6 bases). This CDR3 has 18 amino acids. Trimming removed 5 bases from V and 5 bases from J, with 28 bases in between. From germline, CDR1 is SEHNR and CDR2 FQNEAQ (reference sequence). CDR3 loop: CASSPGTHRLGRVDEQYF. The CDR3 DNA reads as TGTGCCAGCAGCCCCGGGACACACCGTCTGGGACGAGTGGACGAGCAGTACTTC.

This clone was observed a single time. The V gene is TRBV15, the J gene TRBJ1-4; weak D call: TRBD1 (5 bases). V gave up 0 bases and J gave up 5 bases, with 10 bases separating them. The CDR3 consists of 15 residues. Germline lookup yields CDR1 LNHNV and CDR2 YYDKDF (reference sequence). CDR3 amino acids: CATSREGGFNEKLFF. CDR3 in DNA: TGTGCCACCAGCAGAGAGGGGGGATTCAATGAAAAACTGTTTTTT.

V usage is TRBV5-1 and J usage is TRBJ2-7, with 7 positions matching TRBD1. Germline CDR1 is SGHRS and CDR2 is YFSETQ. This CDR3 comprises 16 residues. Germline trimming cut 0 bases from V and 9 bases from J; bases unmatched to any gene: 15. The CDR3 bases are TGCGCCAGCAGCTTGGCCACAGGGGAAGGAGGTGGAAGGCAGTACTTC. Amino acids: CASSLATGEGGGRQYF.

CDR3 protein: CASLREVEASYEQYF. DNA for the CDR3: TGTGCCAGCCTAAGAGAAGTGGAGGCCTCCTACGAGCAGTACTTC. The chain couples TRBV2 to TRBJ2-7, with D possibly TRBD2 on 5 matching bases. The CDR3 length is 15 residues. Germline lookup yields CDR1 SNHLY and CDR2 FYNNEI. V shed 8 bases and J shed 0 bases, with 17 bases lying between them. The full variable domain, rest sourced from reference TRBV2 and TRBJ2-7, is EPEVTQTPSHQVTQMGQEVILRCVPISNHLYFYWYRQILGQKVEFLVSFYNNEISEKSEIFDDQFSVERPDGSNFTLKIRSTKLEDSAMYFCASLREVEASYEQYFGPGTRLTVT.